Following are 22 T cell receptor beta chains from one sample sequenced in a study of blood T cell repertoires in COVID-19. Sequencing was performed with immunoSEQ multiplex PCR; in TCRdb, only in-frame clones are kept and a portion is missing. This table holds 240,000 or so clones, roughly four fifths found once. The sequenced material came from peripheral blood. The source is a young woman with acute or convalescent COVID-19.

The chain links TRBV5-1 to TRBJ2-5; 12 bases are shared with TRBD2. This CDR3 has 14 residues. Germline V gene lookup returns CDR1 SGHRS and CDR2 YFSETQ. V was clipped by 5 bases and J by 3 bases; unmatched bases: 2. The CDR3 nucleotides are TGCGCCAGCAGTAGACTAGCGGGAGAAGAGACCCAGTACTTC. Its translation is CASSRLAGEETQYF.

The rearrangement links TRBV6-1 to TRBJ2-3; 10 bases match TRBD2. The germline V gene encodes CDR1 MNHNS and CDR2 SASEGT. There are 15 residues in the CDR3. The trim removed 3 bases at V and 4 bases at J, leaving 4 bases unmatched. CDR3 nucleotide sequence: TGTGCCAGCAGTGATATAGCGGGAGGCGCAGATACGCAGTATTTT. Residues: CASSDIAGGADTQYF.

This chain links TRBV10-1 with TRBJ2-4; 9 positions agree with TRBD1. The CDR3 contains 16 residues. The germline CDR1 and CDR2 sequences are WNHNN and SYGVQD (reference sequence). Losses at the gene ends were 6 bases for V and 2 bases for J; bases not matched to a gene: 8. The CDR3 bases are TGCGCCAGCAGGGTTTACAGGGGGCGCTCCAAAAACATTCAGTACTTC. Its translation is CASRVYRGRSKNIQYF.

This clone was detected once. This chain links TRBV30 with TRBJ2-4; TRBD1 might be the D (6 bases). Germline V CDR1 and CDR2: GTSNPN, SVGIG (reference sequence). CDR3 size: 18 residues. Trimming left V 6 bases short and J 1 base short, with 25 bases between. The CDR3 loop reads CACKSPAGVLLAKNIQYF. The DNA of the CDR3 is TGTGCCTGCAAATCCCCCGCAGGGGTATTGCTTGCCAAAAACATTCAGTACTTC. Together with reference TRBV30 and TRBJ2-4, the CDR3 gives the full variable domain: SQTIHQWPATLVQPVGSPLSLECTVEGTSNPNLYWYRQAAGRGLQLLFYSVGIGQISSEVPQNLSASRPQDRQFILSSKKLLLSDSGFYLCACKSPAGVLLAKNIQYFGAGTRLSVL.

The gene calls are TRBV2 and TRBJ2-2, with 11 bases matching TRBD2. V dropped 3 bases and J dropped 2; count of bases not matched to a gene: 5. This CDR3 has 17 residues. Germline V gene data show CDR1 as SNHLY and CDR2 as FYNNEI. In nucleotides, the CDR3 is TGTGCCAGCAGTGAGTCTAGCGGGAGGACCAACACCGGGGAGCTGTTTTTT. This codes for CASSESSGRTNTGELFF. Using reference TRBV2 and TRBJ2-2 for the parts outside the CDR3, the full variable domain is EPEVTQTPSHQVTQMGQEVILRCVPISNHLYFYWYRQILGQKVEFLVSFYNNEISEKSEIFDDQFSVERPDGSNFTLKIRSTKLEDSAMYFCASSESSGRTNTGELFFGEGSRLTVL.

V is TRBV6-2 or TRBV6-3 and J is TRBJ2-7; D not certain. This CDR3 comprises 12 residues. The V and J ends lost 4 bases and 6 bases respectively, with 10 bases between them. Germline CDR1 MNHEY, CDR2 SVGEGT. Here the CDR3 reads CASSSGFGEQYF. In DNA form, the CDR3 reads TGTGCCAGCAGTTCAGGTTTTGGCGAGCAGTACTTC.

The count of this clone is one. CDR3 nucleotide sequence: TGCGCCAGCAGCCCCCTGGGCGGCGGGGCTTCACCCCTCCACTTT. It encodes CASSPLGGGASPLHF. The rearrangement links TRBV5-1 to TRBJ1-6; possible D gene TRBD1, 5 bases. The V gene lost 4 bases and the J gene lost 9 bases, with 17 bases spanning the gap. CDR3 length: 15 residues. CDR1 and CDR2 from the germline V gene are SGHRS and YFSETQ.

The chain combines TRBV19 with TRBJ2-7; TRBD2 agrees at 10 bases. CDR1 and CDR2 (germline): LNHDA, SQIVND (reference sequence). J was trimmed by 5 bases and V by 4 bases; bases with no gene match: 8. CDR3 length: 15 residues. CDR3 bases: TGTGCCAGTAGTAGCCCTAGCGGGAGTCTCCACGAGCAGTACTTC. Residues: CASSSPSGSLHEQYF.

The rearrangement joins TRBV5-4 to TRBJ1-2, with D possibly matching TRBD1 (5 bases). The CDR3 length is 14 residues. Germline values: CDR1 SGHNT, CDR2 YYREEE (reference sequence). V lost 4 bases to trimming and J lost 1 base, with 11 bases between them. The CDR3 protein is CASSLPQGNYGYTF. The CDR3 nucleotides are TGTGCCAGCAGCCTTCCCCAGGGTAACTATGGCTACACCTTC.

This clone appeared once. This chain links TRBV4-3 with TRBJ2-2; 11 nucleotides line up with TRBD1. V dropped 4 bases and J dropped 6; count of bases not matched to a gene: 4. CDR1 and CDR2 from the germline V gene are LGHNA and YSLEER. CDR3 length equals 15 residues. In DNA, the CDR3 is TGCGCCAGCAGCCCGTGGACAGGGGGCCCCGGGGAGCTGTTTTTT. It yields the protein CASSPWTGGPGELFF.

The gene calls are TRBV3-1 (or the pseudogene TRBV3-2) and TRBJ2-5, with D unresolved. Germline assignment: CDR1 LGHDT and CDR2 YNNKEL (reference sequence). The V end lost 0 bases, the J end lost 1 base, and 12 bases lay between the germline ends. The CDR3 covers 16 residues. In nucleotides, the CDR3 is TGTGCCAGCAGCCAAGATTGGTCTACCCCCCAAGAGACCCAGTACTTC. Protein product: CASSQDWSTPQETQYF.

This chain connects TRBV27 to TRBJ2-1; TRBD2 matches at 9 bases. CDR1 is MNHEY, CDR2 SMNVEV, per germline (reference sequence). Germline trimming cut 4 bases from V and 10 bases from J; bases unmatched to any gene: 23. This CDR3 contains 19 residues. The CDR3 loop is CASSSLLGALRREGPEQFF. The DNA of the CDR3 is TGTGCCAGCAGTTCTCTCCTTGGGGCCCTCAGGCGGGAGGGCCCCGAGCAGTTCTTC.

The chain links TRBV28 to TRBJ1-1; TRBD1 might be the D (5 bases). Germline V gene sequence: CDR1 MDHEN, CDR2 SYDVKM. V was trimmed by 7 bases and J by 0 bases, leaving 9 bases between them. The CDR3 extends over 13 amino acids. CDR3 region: CASTMTVNTEAFF. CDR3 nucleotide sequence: TGTGCCAGCACTATGACAGTGAACACTGAAGCTTTCTTT. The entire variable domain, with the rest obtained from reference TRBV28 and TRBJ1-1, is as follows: DVKVTQSSRYLVKRTGEKVFLECVQDMDHENMFWYRQDPGLGLRLIYFSYDVKMKEKGDIPEGYSVSREKKERFSLILESASTNQTSMYLCASTMTVNTEAFFGQGTRLTVV.

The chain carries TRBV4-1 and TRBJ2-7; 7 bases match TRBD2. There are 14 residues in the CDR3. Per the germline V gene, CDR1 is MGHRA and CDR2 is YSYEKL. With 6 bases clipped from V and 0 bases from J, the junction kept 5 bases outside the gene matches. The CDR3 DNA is TGCGCCAGCAGATCGGGGGGAAGCTCCTACGAGCAGTACTTC. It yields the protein CASRSGGSSYEQYF.

CDR3 DNA: TGTGCCAGCAGTTACGTAGCGGGAGTTGGGGAGCAGTACTTC. Its translation: CASSYVAGVGEQYF. This sequence joins TRBV6-5 and TRBJ2-7; TRBD2 matches at 9 bases. This CDR3 contains 14 residues. V lost 2 bases and J lost 7; bases outside the gene matches: 6. The V gene's germline CDR1 is MNHEY and CDR2 SVGAGI.

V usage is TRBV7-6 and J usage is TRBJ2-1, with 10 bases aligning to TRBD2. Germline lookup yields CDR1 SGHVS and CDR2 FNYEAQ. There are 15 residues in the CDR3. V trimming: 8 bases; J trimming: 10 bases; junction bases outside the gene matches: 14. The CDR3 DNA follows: TGTGCCAGCGGGATAGCGGGAGGAATTGTTGGAGAGCAGTTCTTC. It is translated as CASGIAGGIVGEQFF.

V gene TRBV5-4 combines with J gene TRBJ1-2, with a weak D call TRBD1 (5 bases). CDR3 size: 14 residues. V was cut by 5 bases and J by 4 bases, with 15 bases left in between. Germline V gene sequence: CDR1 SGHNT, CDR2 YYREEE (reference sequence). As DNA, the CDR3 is TGTGCCAGCAGACCGGGGGGGTCGGCCTATGGCTACACCTTC. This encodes CASRPGGSAYGYTF.

The CDR3, as DNA: TGTGCCAGCAGCACAGGGGAGTTCGTGCGTAAGGACACTGAAGCTTTCTTT. Translated, it gives CASSTGEFVRKDTEAFF. The V and J genes are TRBV7-9 and TRBJ1-1; 7 bases align to TRBD1. In germline, CDR1 is SEHNR, CDR2 FQNEAQ (reference sequence). This CDR3 has 17 amino acids. J gave up 3 bases and V 5 bases, and 15 bases lay outside the gene matches. The variable domain in full, with the rest retrieved from reference TRBV7-9 and TRBJ1-1, is DTGVSQNPRHKITKRGQNVTFRCDPISEHNRLYWYRQTLGQGPEFLTYFQNEAQLEKSRLLSDRFSAERPKGSFSTLEIQRTEQGDSAMYLCASSTGEFVRKDTEAFFGQGTRLTVV.

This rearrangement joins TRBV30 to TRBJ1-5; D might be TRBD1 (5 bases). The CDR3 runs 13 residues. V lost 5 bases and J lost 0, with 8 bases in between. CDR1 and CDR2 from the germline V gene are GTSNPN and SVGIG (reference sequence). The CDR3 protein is CAWDGGSNQPQHF. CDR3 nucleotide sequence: TGTGCCTGGGACGGGGGTAGCAATCAGCCCCAGCATTTT.

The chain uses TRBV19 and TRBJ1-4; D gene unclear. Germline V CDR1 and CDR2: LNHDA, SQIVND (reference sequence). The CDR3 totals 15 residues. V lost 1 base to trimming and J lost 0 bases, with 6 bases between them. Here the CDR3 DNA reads TGTGCCAGTAGTATAGTAGGAGCAACTAATGAAAAACTGTTTTTT. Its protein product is CASSIVGATNEKLFF.

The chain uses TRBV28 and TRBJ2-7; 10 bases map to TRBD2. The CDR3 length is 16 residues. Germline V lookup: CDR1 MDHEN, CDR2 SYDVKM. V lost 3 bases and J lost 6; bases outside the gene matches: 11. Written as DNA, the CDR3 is TGTGCCAGCAGTTTTCAGTCTAGCGGGAGCTTTCGCGAGCAGTACTTC. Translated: CASSFQSSGSFREQYF.

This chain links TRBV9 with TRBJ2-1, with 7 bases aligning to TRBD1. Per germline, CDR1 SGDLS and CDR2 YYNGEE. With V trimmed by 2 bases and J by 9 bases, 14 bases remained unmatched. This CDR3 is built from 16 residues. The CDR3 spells CASSVPGTVPFPEQFF. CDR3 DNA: TGTGCCAGCAGCGTGCCCGGGACAGTGCCATTTCCTGAGCAGTTCTTC.